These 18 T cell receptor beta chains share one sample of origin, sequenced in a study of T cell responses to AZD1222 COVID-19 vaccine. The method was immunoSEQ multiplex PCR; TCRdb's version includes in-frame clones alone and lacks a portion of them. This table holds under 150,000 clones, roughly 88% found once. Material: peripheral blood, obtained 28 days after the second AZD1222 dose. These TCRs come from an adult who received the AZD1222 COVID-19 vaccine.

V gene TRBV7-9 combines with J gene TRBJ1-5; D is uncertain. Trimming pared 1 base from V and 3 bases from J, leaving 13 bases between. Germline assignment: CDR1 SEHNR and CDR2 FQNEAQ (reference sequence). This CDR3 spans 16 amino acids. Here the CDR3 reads CASSLVVGVINQPQHF. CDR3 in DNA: TGTGCCAGCAGCTTAGTAGTCGGGGTTATCAATCAGCCCCAGCATTTT. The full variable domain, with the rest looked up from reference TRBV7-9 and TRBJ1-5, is DTGVSQNPRHKITKRGQNVTFRCDPISEHNRLYWYRQTLGQGPEFLTYFQNEAQLEKSRLLSDRFSAERPKGSFSTLEIQRTEQGDSAMYLCASSLVVGVINQPQHFGDGTRLSIL.

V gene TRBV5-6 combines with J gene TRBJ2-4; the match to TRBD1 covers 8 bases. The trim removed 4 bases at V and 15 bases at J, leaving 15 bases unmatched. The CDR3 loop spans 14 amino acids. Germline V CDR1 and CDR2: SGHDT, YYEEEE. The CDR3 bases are TGTGCCAGCAGCCTGAGAAGCAGTGGACAGGGTCCGTACTTC. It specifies CASSLRSSGQGPYF. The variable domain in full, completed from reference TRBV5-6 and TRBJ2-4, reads DAGVTQSPTHLIKTRGQQVTLRCSPKSGHDTVSWYQQALGQGPQFIFQYYEEEERQRGNFPDRFSGHQFPNYSSELNVNALLLGDSALYLCASSLRSSGQGPYFGAGTRLSVL.

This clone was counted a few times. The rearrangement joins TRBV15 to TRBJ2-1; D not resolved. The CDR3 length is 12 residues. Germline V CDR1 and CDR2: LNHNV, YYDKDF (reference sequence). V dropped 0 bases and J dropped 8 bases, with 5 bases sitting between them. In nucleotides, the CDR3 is TGTGCCACCAGCAGAGAAGGATATGAGCAGTTCTTC. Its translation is CATSREGYEQFF.

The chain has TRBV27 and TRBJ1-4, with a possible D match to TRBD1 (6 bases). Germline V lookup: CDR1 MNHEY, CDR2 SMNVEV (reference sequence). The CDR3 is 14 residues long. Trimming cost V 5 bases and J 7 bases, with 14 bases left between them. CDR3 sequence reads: CASSRQGRTEKLFF. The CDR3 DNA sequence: TGTGCCAGCAGTCGCCAGGGGCGAACTGAAAAACTGTTTTTT.

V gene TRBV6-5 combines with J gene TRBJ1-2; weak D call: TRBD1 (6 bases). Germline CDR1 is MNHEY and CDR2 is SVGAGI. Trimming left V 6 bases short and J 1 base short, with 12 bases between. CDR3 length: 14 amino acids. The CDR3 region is CASSWGQGNYGYTF. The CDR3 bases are TGTGCCAGCAGCTGGGGGCAGGGTAACTATGGCTACACCTTC.

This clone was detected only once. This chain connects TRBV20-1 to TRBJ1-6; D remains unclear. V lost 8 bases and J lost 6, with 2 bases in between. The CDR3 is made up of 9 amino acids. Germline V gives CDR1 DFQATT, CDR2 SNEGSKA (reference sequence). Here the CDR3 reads CSTNSPLHF. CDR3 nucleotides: TGCAGTACTAATTCACCCCTCCACTTT.

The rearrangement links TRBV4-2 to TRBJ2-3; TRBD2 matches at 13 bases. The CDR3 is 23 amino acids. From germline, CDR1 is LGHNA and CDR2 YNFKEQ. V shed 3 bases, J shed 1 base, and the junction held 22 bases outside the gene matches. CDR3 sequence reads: CASSQPGQAAPGLAGIGTDTQYF. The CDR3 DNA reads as TGTGCCAGCAGCCAGCCGGGACAGGCCGCTCCGGGACTAGCGGGAATAGGCACAGATACGCAGTATTTT.

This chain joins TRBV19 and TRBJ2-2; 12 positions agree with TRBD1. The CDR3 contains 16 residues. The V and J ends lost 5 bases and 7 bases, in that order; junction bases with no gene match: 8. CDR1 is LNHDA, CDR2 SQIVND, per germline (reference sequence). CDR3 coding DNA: TGTGCCAGTAGTCCGGGGACAGGGGGCCTGATCGGGGAGCTGTTTTTT. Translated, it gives CASSPGTGGLIGELFF.

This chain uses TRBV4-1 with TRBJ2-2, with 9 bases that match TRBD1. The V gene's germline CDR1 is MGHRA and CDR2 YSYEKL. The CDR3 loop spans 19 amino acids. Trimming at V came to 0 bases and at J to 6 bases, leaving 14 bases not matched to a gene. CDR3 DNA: TGCGCCAGCAGCCAAGATTGGGCAGGGACAGGGATGTATCCCGGGGAGCTGTTTTTT. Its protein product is CASSQDWAGTGMYPGELFF.

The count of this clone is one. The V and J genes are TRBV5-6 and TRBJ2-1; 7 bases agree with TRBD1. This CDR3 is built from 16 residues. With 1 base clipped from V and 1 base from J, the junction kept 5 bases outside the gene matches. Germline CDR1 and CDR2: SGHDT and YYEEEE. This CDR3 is CASSLTRQGSYNEQFF. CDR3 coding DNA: TGTGCCAGCAGCTTGACCCGACAGGGTTCCTACAATGAGCAGTTCTTC.

This CDR3 is CASSRPGPSTDTQYF. CDR3 sequence (DNA): TGCGCCAGCAGCCGACCGGGTCCCAGCACAGATACGCAGTATTTT. This chain links TRBV5-1 with TRBJ2-3; no reliable D call. The V end was cut by 4 bases, the J end by 0 bases, with 12 bases between. The CDR3 runs to 15 residues. Germline V gene data show CDR1 as SGHRS and CDR2 as YFSETQ.

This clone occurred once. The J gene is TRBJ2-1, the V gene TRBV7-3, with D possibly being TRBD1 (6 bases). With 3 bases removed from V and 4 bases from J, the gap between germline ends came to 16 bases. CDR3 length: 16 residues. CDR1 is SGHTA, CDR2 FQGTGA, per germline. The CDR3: CASSFRSGTGYNEQFF. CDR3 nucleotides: TGTGCCAGCAGCTTTAGAAGCGGTACAGGGTACAATGAGCAGTTCTTC.

The CDR3: CASSQVIGTGASDGYTF. CDR3 bases: TGCGCCAGCAGCCAAGTTATTGGGACAGGGGCTTCAGATGGCTACACCTTC. This rearrangement joins TRBV4-3 to TRBJ1-2, with 10 bases aligning to TRBD1. The CDR3 is 17 amino acids. Germline lookup yields CDR1 LGHNA and CDR2 YSLEER. The V and J ends lost 1 base and 6 bases, in that order; junction bases with no gene match: 11.

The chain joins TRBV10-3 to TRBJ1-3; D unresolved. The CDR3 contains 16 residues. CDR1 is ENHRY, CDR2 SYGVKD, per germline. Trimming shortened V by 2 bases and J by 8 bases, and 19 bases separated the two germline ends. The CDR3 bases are TGTGCCATCAGTGAGAGGCAGGCCAAAGCGGTAGACACCATATATTTT. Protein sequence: CAISERQAKAVDTIYF.

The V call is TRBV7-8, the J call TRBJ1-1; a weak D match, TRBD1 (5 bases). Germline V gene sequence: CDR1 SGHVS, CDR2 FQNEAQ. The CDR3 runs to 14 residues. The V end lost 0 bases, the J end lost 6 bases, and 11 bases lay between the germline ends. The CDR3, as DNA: TGTGCCAGCAGCTTAGCAATTAGGGGATCTGAAGCTTTCTTT. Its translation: CASSLAIRGSEAFF.

CDR3 sequence reads: CASSPRGTGINTIYF. CDR3 nucleotide sequence: TGTGCCAGCAGCCCCCGTGGTACGGGGATTAACACCATATATTTT. This rearrangement joins TRBV9 to TRBJ1-3; no clear D gene. This CDR3 is built from 15 residues. Trimming pared 4 bases from V and 7 bases from J, leaving 18 bases between. Per the germline V gene, CDR1 is SGDLS and CDR2 is YYNGEE.

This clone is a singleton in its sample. The CDR3 nucleotides are TGTGCCACCGGGACTAGCGGGAGTACAGAGACCCAGTACTTC. The encoded protein is CATGTSGSTETQYF. V gene TRBV10-3 combines with J gene TRBJ2-5; 14 positions agree with TRBD2. V trimming: 10 bases; J trimming: 4 bases; junction bases outside the gene matches: 5. This CDR3 is built from 14 residues. The germline V gene encodes CDR1 ENHRY and CDR2 SYGVKD.

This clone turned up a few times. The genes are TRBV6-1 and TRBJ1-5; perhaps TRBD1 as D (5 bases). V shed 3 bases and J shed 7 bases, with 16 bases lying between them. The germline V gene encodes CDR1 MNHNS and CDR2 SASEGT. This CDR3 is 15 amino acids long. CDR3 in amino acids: CASSDHSQGMQPQHF. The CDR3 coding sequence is TGTGCCAGCAGTGACCATTCCCAGGGAATGCAGCCCCAGCATTTT.